Following are 5 T cell receptor beta chains from one sample sequenced in a study of cytomegalovirus exposure and HLA in healthy donors. The protocol was immunoSEQ multiplex PCR, while the TCRdb copy is restricted to in-frame clones and leaves out a portion. The sample yields about 120,000 clones, approximately 91% seen once. The specimen was PBMCs. Every receptor here comes from a man between 18 and 29 years old in good health and CMV-seropositive.

The rearrangement joins TRBV5-4 to TRBJ2-7, with TRBD2 matching over 8 bases. The germline V gene has CDR1 SGHNT and CDR2 YYREEE (reference sequence). Trimming at V came to 1 base and at J to 6 bases, leaving 9 bases not matched to a gene. The CDR3 contains 15 residues. DNA for the CDR3: TGTGCCAGCAGCTTGAAAGGCCCGACTAGCGCCGAGCAGTACTTC. It is translated as CASSLKGPTSAEQYF. Full variable domain (remainder filled in from reference TRBV5-4 and TRBJ2-7): ETGVTQSPTHLIKTRGQQVTLRCSSQSGHNTVSWYQQALGQGPQFIFQYYREEENGRGNFPPRFSGLQFPNYSSELNVNALELDDSALYLCASSLKGPTSAEQYFGPGTRLTVT.

V gene TRBV2 combines with J gene TRBJ2-3; D may be TRBD2 (5 bases). Germline V lookup: CDR1 SNHLY, CDR2 FYNNEI. The CDR3 is 15 residues long. V was trimmed by 8 bases and J by 2 bases, leaving 17 bases between them. The CDR3 loop is CASHNGGADTDTQYF. The CDR3 nucleotides are TGTGCCAGCCACAACGGCGGAGCGGACACAGATACGCAGTATTTT.

The chain is built from TRBV7-9 and TRBJ2-3, with D unclear. V lost 1 base and J lost 5, with 10 bases in between. Per germline, CDR1 SEHNR and CDR2 FQNEAQ (reference sequence). This CDR3 spans 14 amino acids. The CDR3 sequence is CASSLVQSRDTQYF. Written as DNA, the CDR3 is TGTGCCAGCAGCTTAGTGCAGTCTAGAGATACGCAGTATTTT.

The rearrangement uses TRBV11-2 and TRBJ2-1; TRBD2 matches at 16 bases. V lost 4 bases, J lost 6 bases, and 6 bases stayed unmatched. The CDR3 runs 17 residues. In germline, CDR1 is SGHAT, CDR2 FQNNGV. DNA of the CDR3: TGTGCCAGCAGCTACCCCGGGACTAGCGGGGGGGGCAATGAGCAGTTCTTC. Protein sequence: CASSYPGTSGGGNEQFF.

The chain uses TRBV19 and TRBJ2-1; D is possibly TRBD1 (5 bases). Trimming took off 0 bases at V and 6 bases at J, with 18 bases between the two ends. This CDR3 is built from 17 residues. Germline CDR1 LNHDA, CDR2 SQIVND (reference sequence). The DNA for the CDR3 is TGTGCCAGTAGTATAGATCCTTCTGACAGCCGGAGCAATGAGCAGTTCTTC. It is translated as CASSIDPSDSRSNEQFF.